What follows are 13 T cell receptor beta chains derived from one specimen sequenced in a study of blood T cell repertoires in COVID-19. Libraries were prepared by immunoSEQ multiplex PCR; TCRdb keeps only in-frame clonotypes and omits some of them. Of under 300,000 clones in the sample, approximately 90% were seen once. Sequences were obtained from PBMCs or T cells enriched from blood (not recorded which). The receptors derive from a woman between 40 and 55 years old with acute COVID-19.

This clone was detected a few times. The chain recombines TRBV5-5 with TRBJ1-1; 7 bases map to TRBD1. This CDR3 spans 17 amino acids. V lost 2 bases to trimming and J lost 2 bases; unmatched junction nucleotides: 12. Germline V gives CDR1 SGHKS, CDR2 YYEKEE (reference sequence). CDR3 DNA sequence: TGTGCCAGCAGCTTTTCACCGTTCCGGGACAGAAACACTGAAGCTTTCTTT. It yields the protein CASSFSPFRDRNTEAFF.

The chain employs TRBV6-6 and TRBJ1-3, with TRBD1 identical over 10 bases. Germline V gene sequence: CDR1 MNHNY, CDR2 SVGAGI (reference sequence). With 5 bases clipped from V and 7 bases from J, the junction kept 11 bases outside the gene matches. This CDR3 is built from 16 residues. The CDR3 is CASSATTGGKGNTIYF. The DNA of the CDR3 is TGTGCCAGCAGTGCCACGACAGGGGGCAAGGGGAACACCATATATTTT.

This chain links TRBV15 with TRBJ1-2, with 8 nucleotides matching TRBD1. Looked up from germline, CDR1 is LNHNV and CDR2 is YYDKDF (reference sequence). Trimming cost V 5 bases and J 4 bases; bases outside gene matches: 9. The CDR3 length is 15 residues. The DNA for the CDR3 is TGTGCCACCAGCCCCCGACAGGGGAGTGGCTATGGCTACACCTTC. Its translation is CATSPRQGSGYGYTF. Using reference TRBV15 and TRBJ1-2 for the parts outside the CDR3, the full variable domain is DAMVIQNPRYQVTQFGKPVTLSCSQTLNHNVMYWYQQKSSQAPKLLFHYYDKDFNNEADTPDNFQSRRPNTSFCFLDIRSPGLGDTAMYLCATSPRQGSGYGYTFGSGTRLTVV.

The CDR3 bases are TGTGCCAGTAGTGCTTTTACTAGCGACCCCCCAGATACGCAGTATTTT. Encoded protein: CASSAFTSDPPDTQYF. V and J are TRBV19 and TRBJ2-3; 7 nucleotides align to TRBD2. Germline CDR1 reads LNHDA; CDR2 reads SQIVND (reference sequence). With 5 bases clipped from V and 4 bases from J, the junction kept 12 bases outside the gene matches. The CDR3 consists of 16 residues.

This chain uses TRBV3-1 (or the pseudogene TRBV3-2) with TRBJ1-1; tentatively, D is TRBD1 (6 bases). The germline V gene encodes CDR1 LGHDT and CDR2 YNNKEL (reference sequence). Trimming pared 2 bases from V and 10 bases from J, leaving 14 bases between. The CDR3 totals 13 residues. The CDR3 protein is CASSQQKGGGAFF. The CDR3 DNA reads as TGTGCCAGCAGCCAACAGAAAGGGGGGGGAGCTTTCTTT.

This clone is a singleton in its sample. This chain links TRBV21-1 with TRBJ2-1; the table's D call TRBD1 went unverified against the DNA. TRBV21-1 is assigned pseudogene status. This CDR3 has 15 residues. This chain's CDR3 is CASREDRVENNEQFF. CDR3 DNA: TGTGCCAGCAGGGAGGACAGGGTAGAAAACAATGAGCAGTTCTTC.

This chain connects TRBV2 to TRBJ2-3; 9 bases are a match to TRBD2. The CDR3 loop spans 14 amino acids. The germline CDR1 and CDR2 sequences are SNHLY and FYNNEI. V trimming: 5 bases; J trimming: 2 bases; junction bases outside the gene matches: 2. The CDR3 protein is CASSWTSVTDTQYF. As DNA, the CDR3 is TGTGCCAGCAGTTGGACTAGCGTCACAGATACGCAGTATTTT.

The chain carries TRBV5-1 and TRBJ2-5; D possibly corresponds to TRBD1 (6 bases). The CDR3 contains 16 residues. Looked up from germline, CDR1 is SGHRS and CDR2 is YFSETQ. V was trimmed by 4 bases and J by 5 bases, leaving 21 bases between them. Here the CDR3 reads CASSTRQGSVQETQYF. The CDR3, as DNA: TGCGCCAGCAGCACCCGTCAGGGGTCGGTCCAGGAGACCCAGTACTTC.

The chain links TRBV7-2 to TRBJ1-1; a possible D gene is TRBD1 (5 bases). The CDR3 extends over 15 amino acids. The germline V and J ends were trimmed by 2 bases and 3 bases, with 13 bases remaining between them. CDR1 SGHTA and CDR2 FQGNSA come from the germline V gene. The CDR3 protein is CASSLNAGQDTEAFF. In DNA form, the CDR3 reads TGTGCCAGCAGCTTAAACGCAGGGCAGGACACTGAAGCTTTCTTT.

The chain joins TRBV29-1 to TRBJ2-3; a possible D gene is TRBD2 (6 bases). The CDR3 sequence is 11 residues long. V lost 7 bases, J lost 7 bases, and 12 bases lay in between. Germline CDR1 is SQVTM and CDR2 is ANQGSEA. The CDR3 loop is CSANLANTQYF. As DNA, the CDR3 is TGCAGCGCTAATCTAGCGAATACGCAGTATTTT.

J is TRBJ2-1 and V is TRBV5-1, with D tentatively TRBD1 (6 bases). V lost 0 bases and J 3 bases, leaving 7 bases between the germline ends. Per the germline V gene, CDR1 is SGHRS and CDR2 is YFSETQ. CDR3 size: 14 residues. The CDR3 spells CASSLDRVYNEQFF. The CDR3 DNA is TGCGCCAGCAGCTTGGACAGGGTCTACAATGAGCAGTTCTTC.

The chain employs TRBV4-3 and TRBJ1-2; a possible D gene is TRBD1 (6 bases). V was trimmed by 0 bases and J by 4 bases, leaving 15 bases between them. The CDR3 totals 16 residues. Germline V gives CDR1 LGHNA, CDR2 YSLEER. Here the CDR3 DNA reads TGCGCCAGCAGCCAAGATCGGTTCAGGGGCGCCTATGGCTACACCTTC. Protein: CASSQDRFRGAYGYTF.

The chain carries TRBV2 and TRBJ1-4; 7 nucleotides line up with TRBD1. The CDR3 is 15 amino acids. Germline V gene sequence: CDR1 SNHLY, CDR2 FYNNEI. Trimming took 6 bases from V and 6 from J; bases not matched to a gene: 10. Written as DNA, the CDR3 is TGTGCCAGCAGCCGCTCCGACAGGGTGGATGAAAAACTGTTTTTT. Its protein product is CASSRSDRVDEKLFF.